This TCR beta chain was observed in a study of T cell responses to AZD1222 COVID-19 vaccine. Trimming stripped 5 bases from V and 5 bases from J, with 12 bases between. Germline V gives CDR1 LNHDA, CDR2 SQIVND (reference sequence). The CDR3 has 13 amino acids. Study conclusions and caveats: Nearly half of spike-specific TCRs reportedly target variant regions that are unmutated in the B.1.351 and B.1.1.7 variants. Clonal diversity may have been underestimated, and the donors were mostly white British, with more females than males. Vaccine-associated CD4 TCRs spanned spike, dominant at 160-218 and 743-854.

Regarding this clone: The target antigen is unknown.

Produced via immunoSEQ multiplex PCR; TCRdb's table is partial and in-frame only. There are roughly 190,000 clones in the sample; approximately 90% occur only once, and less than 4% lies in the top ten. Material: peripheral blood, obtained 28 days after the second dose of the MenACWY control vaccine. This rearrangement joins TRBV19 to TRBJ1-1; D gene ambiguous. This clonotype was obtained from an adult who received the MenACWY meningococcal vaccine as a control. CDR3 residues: CASSAHLGTEAFF. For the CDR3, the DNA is TGTGCCAGTAGTGCCCACCTGGGGACTGAAGCTTTCTTT.